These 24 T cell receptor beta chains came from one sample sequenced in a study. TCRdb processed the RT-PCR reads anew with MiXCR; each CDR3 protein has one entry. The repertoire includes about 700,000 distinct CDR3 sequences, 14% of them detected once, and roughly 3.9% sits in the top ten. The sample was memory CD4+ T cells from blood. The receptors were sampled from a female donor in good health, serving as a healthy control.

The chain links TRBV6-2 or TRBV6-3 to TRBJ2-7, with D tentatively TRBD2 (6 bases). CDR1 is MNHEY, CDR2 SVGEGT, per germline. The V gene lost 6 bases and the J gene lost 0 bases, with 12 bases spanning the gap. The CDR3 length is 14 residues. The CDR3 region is CASRVAAGSYEQYF. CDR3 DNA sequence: TGTGCCAGCAGAGTAGCGGCAGGCTCCTACGAGCAGTACTTC.

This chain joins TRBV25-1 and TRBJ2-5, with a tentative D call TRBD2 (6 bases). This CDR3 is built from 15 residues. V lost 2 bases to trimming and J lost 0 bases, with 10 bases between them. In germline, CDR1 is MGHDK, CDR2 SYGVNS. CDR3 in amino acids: CASSEVRGYQETQYF. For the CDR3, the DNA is TGTGCCAGCAGTGAAGTTCGGGGGTACCAAGAGACCCAGTACTTC.

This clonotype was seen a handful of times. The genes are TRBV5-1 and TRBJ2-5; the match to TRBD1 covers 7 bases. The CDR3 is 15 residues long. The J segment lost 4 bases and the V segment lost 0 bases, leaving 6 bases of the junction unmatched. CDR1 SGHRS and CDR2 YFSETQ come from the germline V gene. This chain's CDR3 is CASSLGAAGGETQYF. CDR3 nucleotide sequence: TGCGCCAGCAGCTTGGGGGCAGCAGGGGGAGAGACCCAGTACTTC. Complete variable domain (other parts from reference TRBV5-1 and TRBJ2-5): KAGVTQTPRYLIKTRGQQVTLSCSPISGHRSVSWYQQTPGQGLQFLFEYFSETQRNKGNFPGRFSGRQFSNSRSEMNVSTLELGDSALYLCASSLGAAGGETQYFGPGTRLLVL.

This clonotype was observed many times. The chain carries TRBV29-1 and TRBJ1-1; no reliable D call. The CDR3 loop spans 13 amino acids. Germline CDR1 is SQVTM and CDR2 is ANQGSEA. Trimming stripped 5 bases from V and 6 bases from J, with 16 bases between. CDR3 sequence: CSVPHLGDAEAFF. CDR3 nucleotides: TGCAGCGTTCCACATCTGGGCGACGCTGAAGCTTTCTTT.

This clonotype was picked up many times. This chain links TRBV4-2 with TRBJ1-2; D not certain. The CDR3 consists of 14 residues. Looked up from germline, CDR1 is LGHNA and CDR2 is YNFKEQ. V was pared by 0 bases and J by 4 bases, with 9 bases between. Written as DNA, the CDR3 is TGTGCCAGCAGCCAAGAAGTAAGCAGCTATGGCTACACCTTC. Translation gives CASSQEVSSYGYTF.

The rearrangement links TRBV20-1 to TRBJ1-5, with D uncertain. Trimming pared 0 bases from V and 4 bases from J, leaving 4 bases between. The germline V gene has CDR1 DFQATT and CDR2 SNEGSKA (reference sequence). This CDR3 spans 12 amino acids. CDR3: CSARDQNQPQHF. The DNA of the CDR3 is TGCAGTGCTAGAGATCAGAATCAGCCCCAGCATTTT.

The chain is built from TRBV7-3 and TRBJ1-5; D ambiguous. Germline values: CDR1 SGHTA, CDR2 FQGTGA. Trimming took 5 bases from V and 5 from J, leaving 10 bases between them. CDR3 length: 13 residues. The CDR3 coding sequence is TGTGCCAGCAGCCCCGGTGCTGATCAGCCCCAGCATTTT. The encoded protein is CASSPGADQPQHF.

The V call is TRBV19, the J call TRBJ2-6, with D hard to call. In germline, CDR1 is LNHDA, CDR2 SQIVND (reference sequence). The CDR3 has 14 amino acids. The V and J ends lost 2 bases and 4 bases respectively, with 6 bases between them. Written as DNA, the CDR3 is TGTGCCAGTAGTATACAGTCCGGGGCCAACGTCCTGACTTTC. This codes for CASSIQSGANVLTF.

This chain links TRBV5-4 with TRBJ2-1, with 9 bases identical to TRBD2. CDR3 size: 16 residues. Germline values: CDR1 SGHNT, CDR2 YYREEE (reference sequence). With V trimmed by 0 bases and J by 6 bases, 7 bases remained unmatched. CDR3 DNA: TGTGCCAGCAGCTTGGCCGCGGGGGGGCTTGGCAATGAGCAGTTCTTC. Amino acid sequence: CASSLAAGGLGNEQFF.

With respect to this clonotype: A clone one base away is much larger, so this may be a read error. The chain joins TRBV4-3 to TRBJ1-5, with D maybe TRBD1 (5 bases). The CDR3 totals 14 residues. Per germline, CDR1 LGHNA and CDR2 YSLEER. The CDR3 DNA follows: TGCTCCAGCAGCCAAGAGGAGGGGAGTCAGCCCCAGCATTTT. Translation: CSSSQEEGSQPQHF.

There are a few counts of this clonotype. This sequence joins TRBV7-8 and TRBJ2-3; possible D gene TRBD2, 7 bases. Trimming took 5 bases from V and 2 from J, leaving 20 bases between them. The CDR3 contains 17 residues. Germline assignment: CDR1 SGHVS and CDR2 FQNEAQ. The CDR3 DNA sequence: TGTGCCAGCAGCCGAGGGGGGGCAGGAGAGTACACAGATACGCAGTATTTT. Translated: CASSRGGAGEYTDTQYF.

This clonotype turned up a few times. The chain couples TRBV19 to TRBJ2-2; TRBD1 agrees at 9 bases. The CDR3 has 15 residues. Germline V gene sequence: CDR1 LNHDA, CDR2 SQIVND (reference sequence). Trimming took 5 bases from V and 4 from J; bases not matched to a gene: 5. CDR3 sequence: CASSSRTGATGELFF. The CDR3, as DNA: TGTGCCAGTAGTTCCCGGACAGGGGCCACCGGGGAGCTGTTTTTT.

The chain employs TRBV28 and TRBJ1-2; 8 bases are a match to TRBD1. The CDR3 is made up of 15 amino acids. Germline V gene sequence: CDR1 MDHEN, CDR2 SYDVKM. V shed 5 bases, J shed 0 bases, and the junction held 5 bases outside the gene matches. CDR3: CASSPLTGANYGYTF. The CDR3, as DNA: TGTGCCAGCAGTCCCTTGACAGGGGCTAACTATGGCTACACCTTC.

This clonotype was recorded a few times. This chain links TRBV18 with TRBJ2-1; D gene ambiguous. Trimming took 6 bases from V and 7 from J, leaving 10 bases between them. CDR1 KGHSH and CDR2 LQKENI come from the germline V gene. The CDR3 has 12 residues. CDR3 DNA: TGTGCCAGCTCCGACGAAGGGAATGAGCAGTTCTTC. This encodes CASSDEGNEQFF.

The CDR3 is CATTLTGTGIEKLFF. The CDR3 DNA reads TGTGCCACTACACTCACTGGGACAGGGATAGAAAAACTGTTTTTT. The chain is built from TRBV7-9 and TRBJ1-4; TRBD1 aligns across 9 bases. The germline CDR1 and CDR2 sequences are SEHNR and FQNEAQ (reference sequence). This CDR3 contains 15 residues. The V segment lost 10 bases and the J segment 8 bases; nucleotides outside the gene matches: 14.

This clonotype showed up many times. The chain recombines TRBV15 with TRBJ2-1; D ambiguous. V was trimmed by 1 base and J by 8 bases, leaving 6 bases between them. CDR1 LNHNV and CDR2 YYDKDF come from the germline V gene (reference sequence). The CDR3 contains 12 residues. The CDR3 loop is CATSRVGDEQFF. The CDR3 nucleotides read TGTGCCACCAGCAGAGTGGGCGATGAGCAGTTCTTC.

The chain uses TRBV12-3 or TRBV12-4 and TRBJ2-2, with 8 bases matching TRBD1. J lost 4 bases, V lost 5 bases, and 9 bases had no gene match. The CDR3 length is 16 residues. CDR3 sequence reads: CASSQIPGQVTGELFF. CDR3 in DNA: TGTGCCAGCAGTCAGATCCCGGGACAGGTCACCGGGGAGCTGTTTTTT.

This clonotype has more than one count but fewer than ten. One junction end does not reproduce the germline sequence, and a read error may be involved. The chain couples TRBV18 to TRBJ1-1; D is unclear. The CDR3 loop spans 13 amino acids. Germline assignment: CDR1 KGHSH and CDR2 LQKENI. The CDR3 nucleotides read TGTGTCAGCTCATTCAATCTGAACACTGAAGCTTTCTTT. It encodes CVSSFNLNTEAFF. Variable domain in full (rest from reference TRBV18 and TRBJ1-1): NAGVMQNPRHLVRRRGQEARLRCSPMKGHSHVYWYRQLPEEGLKFMVYLQKENIIDESGMPKERFSAEFPKEGPSILRIQQVVRGDSAAYFCVSSFNLNTEAFFGQGTRLTVV.

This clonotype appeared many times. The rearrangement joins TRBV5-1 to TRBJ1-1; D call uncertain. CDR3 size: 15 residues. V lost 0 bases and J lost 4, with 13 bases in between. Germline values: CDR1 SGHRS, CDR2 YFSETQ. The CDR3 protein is CASSLGEVTRTEAFF. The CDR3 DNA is TGCGCCAGCAGCTTGGGGGAGGTGACCCGCACTGAAGCTTTCTTT.

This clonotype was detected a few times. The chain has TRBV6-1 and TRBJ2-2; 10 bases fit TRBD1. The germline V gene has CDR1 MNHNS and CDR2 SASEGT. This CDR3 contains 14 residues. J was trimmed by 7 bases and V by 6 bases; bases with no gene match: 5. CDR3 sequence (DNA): TGTGCCAGCAGCTGGGACAGGGGTAACGGGGAGCTGTTTTTT. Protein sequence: CASSWDRGNGELFF.

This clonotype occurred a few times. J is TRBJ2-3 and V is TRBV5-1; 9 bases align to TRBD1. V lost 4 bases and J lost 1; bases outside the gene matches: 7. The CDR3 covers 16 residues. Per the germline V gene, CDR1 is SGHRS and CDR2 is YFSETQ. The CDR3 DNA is TGCGCCAGCAGCGGGGGGACAGGGTCCGGCACAGATACGCAGTATTTT. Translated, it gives CASSGGTGSGTDTQYF. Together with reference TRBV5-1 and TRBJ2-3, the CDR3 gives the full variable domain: KAGVTQTPRYLIKTRGQQVTLSCSPISGHRSVSWYQQTPGQGLQFLFEYFSETQRNKGNFPGRFSGRQFSNSRSEMNVSTLELGDSALYLCASSGGTGSGTDTQYFGPGTRLTVL.

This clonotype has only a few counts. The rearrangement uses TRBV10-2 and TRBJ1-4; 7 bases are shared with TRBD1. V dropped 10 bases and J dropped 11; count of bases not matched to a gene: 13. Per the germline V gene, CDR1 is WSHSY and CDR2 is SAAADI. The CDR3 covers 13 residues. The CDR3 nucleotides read TGCGCCACCGCTGGGAACTTCAGGGGGAAACTGTTTTTT. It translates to CATAGNFRGKLFF.

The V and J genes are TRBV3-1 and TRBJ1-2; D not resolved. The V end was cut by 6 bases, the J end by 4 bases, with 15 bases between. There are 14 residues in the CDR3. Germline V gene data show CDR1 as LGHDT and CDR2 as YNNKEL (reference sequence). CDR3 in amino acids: CASSDTILGYGYTF. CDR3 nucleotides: TGTGCCAGCAGTGATACTATTTTGGGCTATGGCTACACCTTC.

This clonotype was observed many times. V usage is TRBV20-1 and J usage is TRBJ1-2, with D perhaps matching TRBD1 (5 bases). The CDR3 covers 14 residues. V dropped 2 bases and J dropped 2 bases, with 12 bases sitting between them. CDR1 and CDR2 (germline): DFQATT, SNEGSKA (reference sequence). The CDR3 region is CSARRGAQNYGYTF. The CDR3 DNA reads TGCAGTGCTAGAAGGGGAGCACAGAACTATGGCTACACCTTC.